This T cell receptor beta chain was documented in a study of graft-versus-host responses after intestinal transplantation. Whole-study findings and limits: Allografts carried high graft-versus-host to host-versus-graft clonal ratios in patients having graft-donor T cell macrochimerism.

Details on this clone: The antigen is undetermined.

V was clipped by 5 bases and J by 8 bases; unmatched bases: 14. This CDR3 has 16 amino acids. Germline assignment: CDR1 MDHEN and CDR2 SYDVKM. Method: immunoSEQ multiplex PCR; TCRdb's copy keeps in-frame clones and lacks some. This sample has about 57,000 clones, with roughly 89% found just once. The sample consisted of PBMCs, taken 26 days after transplant. The rearrangement uses TRBV28 and TRBJ2-1, with TRBD2 identical over 8 bases. The receptor comes from a human patient who received an intestinal transplant, so some T cells may come from the graft donor. The CDR3 region has the DNA TGTGCCAGCAGTCGCCGGACGGGGGGGCCTGTGGATGAGCAGTTCTTC. Translating gives CASSRRTGGPVDEQFF.